The rows below give T cell receptor beta chains drawn from one sample of a study of regulatory T cells in long-lasting Graves disease. TCRdb analysed the multiplex PCR reads with MiXCR anew, one entry per CDR3 protein. The sample lists hundreds of thousands of distinct CDR3 sequences; roughly 15% were seen once. The sample consisted of peripheral blood mononuclear cells (PBMCs), taken at new diagnosis, from a patient treated with antithyroid drugs. These receptors were collected from a female donor with Graves disease. Each CDR3 is given with its conserved first and last residue. Each record gives: J gene, clone size, D gene, V gene, CDR3 DNA, CDR3 protein. The D gene is left open where the match is weak. Not all rows give a size; the values are once, few, many and, for expanded clones, a class.

TRBJ1-1 many . TRBV2 TGTGCCAGCGATATTAAACAGGGTAGCACTGAAGCTTTCTTT CASDIKQGSTEAFF
TRBJ1-3 . . TRBV12-5 TGTGCTAGTGGTTTGGTACTAGGGGGCTCTGGAAACACCATATATTTT CASGLVLGGSGNTIYF
TRBJ2-3 few TRBD2 TRBV27 TGTGCCACCGCGAGAGCGGGAGGGTATTCAGATACGCAGTATTTT CATARAGGYSDTQYF
TRBJ1-3 many . TRBV28 TGTGCCAGCAGCCGACTGGGGGCTGGAAACACCATATATTTT CASSRLGAGNTIYF
TRBJ2-1 few . TRBV29-1 TGCAGCGTTGAAGTCGGACAGAATGAGCAGTTCTTC CSVEVGQNEQFF
TRBJ2-1 many . TRBV6-2/TRBV6-3 TGTGCCAGCAGTTACTCCTTCCAGGGGGGGATCGATGAGCAGTTCTTC CASSYSFQGGIDEQFF
TRBJ1-4 many . TRBV4-1 TGCGCCAGCAGCCAAGATGAACAGGGAAACAATGAAAAACTGTTTTTT CASSQDEQGNNEKLFF
TRBJ2-5 . . TRBV7-8 TGTGCCAGCAGCGAGGGTGGGGGGGCCTATTTACAAGAGACCCAGTACTTC CASSEGGGAYLQETQYF
TRBJ2-2 many . TRBV27 TGTGCCAGCACCCGAATGGGGTACACCGGGGAGCTGTTTTTT CASTRMGYTGELFF
TRBJ1-5 . . TRBV6-2/TRBV6-3 TGTGCCAGCAGTTACTCGCTGTCCCCGCGGCAGCCCCAGCATTTT CASSYSLSPRQPQHF